Listed below are T cell receptor beta chains from one sample, sequenced in a study of human versus mouse CDR3 diversity and MHC coevolution. Data came from immunoSEQ multiplex PCR; TCRdb stores just in-frame clones and leaves some out. Of tens of thousands of clones in the sample, about 93% were seen once. Sequencing used naive CD4+ T cells from blood. Source of these receptors: a person aged 30 to 70 in good health. Both conserved end residues are part of each CDR3. The D gene is left open where the match is weak. Clone size appears in some rows only: once, few, many, or a class for an expanded clone.

d_gene	v_gene	abundance	j_gene	CDR3aa	CDR3nt
TRBD2	TRBV2	.	TRBJ2-5	CASSEGASGGAWETQYF	TGTGCCAGCAGTGAAGGAGCTAGCGGGGGGGCCTGGGAGACCCAGTACTTC
.	TRBV30	.	TRBJ1-1	CAWTVAMDTEAFF	TGTGCCTGGACCGTAGCCATGGACACTGAAGCTTTCTTT
.	TRBV9	.	TRBJ1-1	CASTPRVRETNTEAFF	TGTGCCAGCACCCCCCGGGTCCGAGAAACAAACACTGAAGCTTTCTTT
TRBD1	TRBV27	once	TRBJ1-1	CASNTGVGTEAFF	TGTGCCAGCAACACAGGGGTTGGCACTGAAGCTTTCTTT
.	TRBV7-8	.	TRBJ1-2	CASSLGAYGYTF	TGTGCCAGCAGCTTGGGGGCCTATGGCTACACCTTC
.	TRBV6-1	.	TRBJ2-7	CASRRDSNYEQYF	TGTGCCAGCAGGCGGGACAGCAATTACGAGCAGTACTTC
TRBD1	TRBV19	.	TRBJ1-6	CASSTTGVNNSPLHF	TGTGCCAGTAGTACTACAGGGGTTAATAATTCACCCCTCCACTTT
TRBD1	TRBV25-1	.	TRBJ1-1	CASSLQGLNTEAFF	TGTGCCAGCAGTCTACAGGGGCTGAACACTGAAGCTTTCTTT
TRBD2	TRBV7-3	.	TRBJ2-2	CASSLTRSAGLGNTGELFF	TGTGCCAGCAGCTTAACGAGGTCAGCGGGATTGGGGAACACCGGGGAGCTGTTTTTT
.	TRBV7-3	.	TRBJ1-1	CASSAQRGEAFF	TGTGCCAGCAGCGCGCAACGGGGTGAAGCTTTCTTT
TRBD1	TRBV5-1	.	TRBJ1-1	CASSWGDRGNTEAFF	TGCGCCAGCAGCTGGGGGGACAGGGGGAACACTGAAGCTTTCTTT
.	TRBV6-5	.	TRBJ1-5	CASSTTPQQPQHF	TGTGCCAGCAGCACAACCCCCCAGCAGCCCCAGCATTTT
.	TRBV30	.	TRBJ1-1	CARTGGARTEAFF	TGTGCCAGAACGGGGGGGGCGCGGACTGAAGCTTTCTTT
.	TRBV9	.	TRBJ2-1	CASSEGFLEREQFF	TGTGCCAGCAGCGAGGGGTTCCTGGAGAGGGAGCAGTTCTTC
TRBD1	TRBV15	.	TRBJ1-6	CATRTRGTGVSPLHF	TGTGCCACCAGGACAAGGGGGACAGGGGTTTCACCCCTCCACTTT
.	TRBV27	.	TRBJ1-1	CASSLRGGNAKAFF	TGTGCCAGCAGTCTCCGAGGAGGGAACGCTAAAGCTTTCTTT
TRBD1	TRBV7-2	.	TRBJ2-7	CASSFGTGGREQYF	TGTGCCAGCAGCTTCGGGACAGGGGGCCGGGAGCAGTACTTC
.	TRBV5-4	once	TRBJ2-2	CASSVGQGYTGELFF	TGTGCCAGCAGCGTGGGGCAGGGCTACACCGGGGAGCTGTTTTTT
.	TRBV2	.	TRBJ2-7	CASSVLETGEQYF	TGTGCCAGCAGTGTCCTCGAAACGGGGGAGCAGTACTTC
.	TRBV19	once	TRBJ2-6	CASSISGPSSGANVLTF	TGTGCCAGTAGTATATCCGGTCCAAGCTCTGGGGCCAACGTCCTGACTTTC
.	TRBV7-2	.	TRBJ1-2	CASSLVGTNVGNTF	TGTGCCAGCAGCTTAGTTGGGACAAATGTTGGGAACACCTTC
TRBD1	TRBV15	.	TRBJ1-1	CATSRVTGVGGTEAFF	TGTGCCACCAGCAGAGTGACAGGGGTGGGGGGCACTGAAGCTTTCTTT
.	TRBV6-4	.	TRBJ2-2	CASSEVATTGELFF	TGTGCCAGCAGTGAAGTGGCCACCACCGGGGAGCTGTTTTTT
.	TRBV5-1	.	TRBJ1-1	CASSLWGRTEAFF	TGCGCCAGCAGCTTGTGGGGCAGAACTGAAGCTTTCTTT
TRBD1	TRBV6-6	.	TRBJ2-7	CASSRQGLVSEQYF	TGTGCCAGCAGTCGACAGGGTTTGGTTAGTGAGCAGTACTTC
TRBD1	TRBV5-1	.	TRBJ1-2	CASSSIQGYGYTF	TGCGCCAGCAGCTCCATACAGGGGTATGGCTACACCTTC
.	TRBV14	few	TRBJ2-7	CASSQDIGQSYEQYF	TGTGCCAGCAGCCAAGATATTGGACAGAGCTACGAGCAGTACTTC
.	TRBV23-1	few	TRBJ2-7	CASPKPGHPYEQYF	TGCGCCAGTCCGAAGCCGGGACACCCCTACGAGCAGTACTTC
.	TRBV19	.	TRBJ2-5	CASRPGTVQETQYF	TGTGCCAGTAGGCCCGGGACTGTTCAAGAGACCCAGTACTTC
.	TRBV19	.	TRBJ2-7	CASSSSGHLYEQYF	TGTGCCAGTAGTTCCTCGGGACATCTCTACGAGCAGTACTTC
.	TRBV7-9	.	TRBJ1-1	CASSLDLSDTEAFF	TGTGCCAGCAGCTTAGATCTGAGTGACACTGAAGCTTTCTTT
.	TRBV6-6	.	TRBJ2-5	CASGQTQYF	TGTGCCAGCGGCCAGACCCAGTACTTC
.	TRBV18	once	TRBJ2-7	CASSPPLKPFYEQYF	TGTGCCAGCTCACCCCCTTTGAAGCCTTTTTACGAGCAGTACTTC
TRBD2	TRBV5-4	.	TRBJ2-5	CASSLAGGTQETQYF	TGTGCCAGCAGCTTGGCGGGGGGTACCCAAGAGACCCAGTACTTC
.	TRBV6-4	.	TRBJ2-3	CASRRELTDTQYF	TGTGCCAGCAGAAGAGAACTCACAGATACGCAGTATTTT
TRBD1	TRBV18	once	TRBJ1-1	CASSPNRDSNTEAFF	TGTGCCAGCTCACCTAACCGGGACAGTAACACTGAAGCTTTCTTT
.	TRBV28	.	TRBJ1-1	CASSLSREAFF	TGTGCCAGCAGTTTAAGCAGGGAAGCTTTCTTT
TRBD2	TRBV5-6	once	TRBJ2-6	CASSSRTSGKGGANVLTF	TGTGCCAGCAGCTCCAGGACTAGCGGGAAAGGTGGGGCCAACGTCCTGACTTTC
TRBD1	TRBV6-1	.	TRBJ1-1	CASSLQGAVEAFF	TGTGCCAGCAGTCTCCAGGGGGCGGTTGAAGCTTTCTTT
TRBD1	TRBV6-1	.	TRBJ1-2	CASSEEGTGLDDYTF	TGTGCCAGCAGTGAAGAGGGGACAGGGTTGGATGACTACACCTTC
TRBD2	TRBV4-1	.	TRBJ2-1	CASSPAALREVDNEQFF	TGCGCCAGCAGCCCCGCAGCCCTGCGGGAGGTGGACAATGAGCAGTTCTTC
.	TRBV7-3	.	TRBJ1-1	CASSLNSGGNTEAFF	TGTGCCAGCAGCTTAAACAGCGGGGGTAACACTGAAGCTTTCTTT
.	TRBV19	.	TRBJ2-7	CASSGYRDRSSYEQYF	TGTGCCAGTAGTGGGTACAGGGACCGAAGCTCCTACGAGCAGTACTTC
.	TRBV19	.	TRBJ1-1	CASSIILGEGAFF	TGTGCCAGTAGTATTATACTCGGGGAAGGAGCTTTCTTT
.	TRBV15	once	TRBJ2-3	CATRGSTGGVRDTQYF	TGTGCCACCCGGGGGAGTACAGGAGGCGTAAGAGATACGCAGTATTTT
.	TRBV6-4	.	TRBJ1-5	CASSGFQGRVSQPQHF	TGTGCCAGCAGTGGCTTTCAGGGTAGGGTTAGTCAGCCCCAGCATTTT